The 22 T cell receptor beta chains reported below all come from one sample, sequenced in a study of T cell responses to AZD1222 COVID-19 vaccine. Some clones are missing from TCRdb's copy, which holds only in-frame ones; the method was immunoSEQ multiplex PCR. This sample carries around 150,000 clones, about nine tenths of them seen once, and the ten largest clones take 3% to 3.5%. Here the sequenced sample was peripheral blood, taken 28 days after the second AZD1222 dose. The receptors shown here come from an adult who received the AZD1222 COVID-19 vaccine.

The chain combines TRBV21-1 with TRBJ1-2; the table's D call TRBD1 went unverified against the DNA. TRBV21-1 is a pseudogene segment. The CDR3 length is 20 residues. CDR3 bases: TGTGCCAGCAGCTCACCCGGACAGGGGTACCTTCTACTTATTTTCTATGGCTACACCTTC. The encoded protein is CASSSPGQGYLLLIFYGYTF.

The chain employs TRBV5-6 and TRBJ2-7, with D tentatively TRBD2 (5 bases). With 6 bases removed from V and 3 bases from J, the gap between germline ends came to 19 bases. Germline-derived CDR1 and CDR2 are SGHDT and YYEEEE. This CDR3 is 15 amino acids long. This chain's CDR3 is CASNRRVTGHYEQYF. The CDR3 DNA reads TGTGCCAGCAACCGGCGGGTAACCGGCCACTACGAGCAGTACTTC. Using reference TRBV5-6 and TRBJ2-7 for the parts outside the CDR3, the full variable domain is DAGVTQSPTHLIKTRGQQVTLRCSPKSGHDTVSWYQQALGQGPQFIFQYYEEEERQRGNFPDRFSGHQFPNYSSELNVNALLLGDSALYLCASNRRVTGHYEQYFGPGTRLTVT.

The rearrangement links TRBV2 to TRBJ2-1; a weak D match, TRBD2 (6 bases). V lost 3 bases and J 5 bases, leaving 8 bases between the germline ends. Looked up from germline, CDR1 is SNHLY and CDR2 is FYNNEI. CDR3 length: 13 residues. CDR3 amino acids: CASSETRNNEQFF. CDR3 coding DNA: TGTGCCAGCAGTGAGACTAGGAACAATGAGCAGTTCTTC.

The rearrangement uses TRBV28 and TRBJ1-4; possibly TRBD1 for D (6 bases). CDR1 and CDR2 from the germline V gene are MDHEN and SYDVKM. CDR3 length: 14 amino acids. The V end was cut by 7 bases, the J end by 6 bases, with 15 bases between. The DNA for the CDR3 is TGTGCCAGCACCTCGGGGGGGCCGGATGAAAAACTGTTTTTT. This translates into CASTSGGPDEKLFF.

The J gene is TRBJ2-7, the V gene TRBV15; 8 positions agree with TRBD2. This CDR3 is 17 amino acids long. Trimming at V came to 9 bases and at J to 5 bases, leaving 21 bases not matched to a gene. Germline lookup yields CDR1 LNHNV and CDR2 YYDKDF (reference sequence). DNA of the CDR3: TGTGCCACGATCCCTTATGAGGGACTAGGCGCTGGGGACGAGCAGTACTTC. It codes for CATIPYEGLGAGDEQYF.

V is TRBV4-2 and J is TRBJ1-2; D ambiguous. The CDR3 has 15 residues. Germline V gene data show CDR1 as LGHNA and CDR2 as YNFKEQ. The V end lost 2 bases, the J end lost 1 base, and 11 bases lay between the germline ends. The CDR3 loop is CASSQSGLLNYGYTF. The DNA of the CDR3 is TGTGCCAGCAGCCAATCAGGACTCCTTAACTATGGCTACACCTTC.

The chain combines TRBV10-2 with TRBJ1-3; no clear D. Trimming took off 3 bases at V and 1 base at J, with 10 bases between the two ends. CDR1 WSHSY and CDR2 SAAADI come from the germline V gene. The CDR3 length is 15 residues. The CDR3 sequence: CASSEGGMSGNTIYF. CDR3 nucleotides: TGCGCCAGCAGTGAAGGAGGGATGTCTGGAAACACCATATATTTT.

A single count supports this clone. The rearrangement links TRBV30 to TRBJ2-5; 8 bases are shared with TRBD2. The CDR3 extends over 15 amino acids. Germline assignment: CDR1 GTSNPN and CDR2 SVGIG (reference sequence). With V trimmed by 3 bases and J by 4 bases, 10 bases remained unmatched. The CDR3 sequence is CAWSTGGGRGETQYF. The DNA for the CDR3 is TGTGCCTGGAGCACGGGAGGGGGGCGTGGAGAGACCCAGTACTTC.

This rearrangement joins TRBV6-6 to TRBJ1-3; 9 bases fit TRBD1. The CDR3 has 18 residues. Germline lookup yields CDR1 MNHNY and CDR2 SVGAGI (reference sequence). With V trimmed by 5 bases and J by 0 bases, 11 bases remained unmatched. The CDR3 loop is CASSHRGHDPSSGNTIYF. The DNA of the CDR3 is TGTGCCAGCAGTCACAGGGGGCACGATCCAAGCTCTGGAAACACCATATATTTT.

The chain has TRBV6-4 and TRBJ2-1, with 14 bases fitting TRBD2. The CDR3 is 15 residues long. Germline CDR1 is MRHNA and CDR2 is SNTAGT. V was clipped by 3 bases and J by 8 bases; unmatched bases: 3. The CDR3 nucleotides read TGTGCCAGCAGTGAAGGGACTAGCGGGAGCGATGAGCAGTTCTTC. Protein product: CASSEGTSGSDEQFF.

The rearrangement links TRBV29-1 to TRBJ1-1; 10 nucleotides match TRBD1. J lost 7 bases, V lost 6 bases, and 11 bases had no gene match. This CDR3 comprises 14 residues. From germline, CDR1 is SQVTM and CDR2 ANQGSEA. The CDR3 DNA sequence: TGCAGCGTGCGCTCCTCCGGGACAGGGGTTGAAGCTTTCTTT. Translating gives CSVRSSGTGVEAFF.

This chain uses TRBV30 with TRBJ2-7, with a tentative D call TRBD2 (5 bases). Per germline, CDR1 GTSNPN and CDR2 SVGIG (reference sequence). V was pared by 4 bases and J by 2 bases, with 15 bases between. The CDR3 contains 14 residues. CDR3 nucleotide sequence: TGTGCCTGGATTAGGGCGGGCGGTACCTACGAGCAGTACTTC. It translates to CAWIRAGGTYEQYF.

The chain uses TRBV2 and TRBJ1-2, with a tentative D call TRBD1 (6 bases). The germline V gene encodes CDR1 SNHLY and CDR2 FYNNEI. Trimming cost V 8 bases and J 7 bases, with 14 bases left between them. This CDR3 has 12 amino acids. The CDR3 DNA sequence: TGTGCCAGCGCTGAGGGGGGCTCTGGCTACACCTTC. Translation gives CASAEGGSGYTF.

This rearrangement joins TRBV19 to TRBJ2-4; TRBD1 is a possible D gene (6 bases). CDR3 length equals 14 residues. V was clipped by 6 bases and J by 6 bases, with 15 bases between them. In germline, CDR1 is LNHDA, CDR2 SQIVND (reference sequence). The CDR3 DNA reads as TGTGCCAGTAGGGATACAGGGCCCGGAAACATTCAGTACTTC. Its protein is CASRDTGPGNIQYF.

This chain links TRBV9 with TRBJ1-2, with D uncertain. Germline lookup yields CDR1 SGDLS and CDR2 YYNGEE. The CDR3 loop spans 14 amino acids. The germline V and J ends were trimmed by 4 bases and 3 bases, with 13 bases remaining between them. The CDR3 region is CASSPGTDYYGYTF. The CDR3 region has the DNA TGTGCCAGCAGCCCCGGAACCGACTACTATGGCTACACCTTC.

The chain is built from TRBV20-1 and TRBJ2-7, with D unclear. Germline V gene data show CDR1 as DFQATT and CDR2 as SNEGSKA (reference sequence). V lost 0 bases to trimming and J lost 0 bases, with 0 bases between them. This CDR3 is 11 amino acids long. This chain's CDR3 is CSARDSYEQYF. The CDR3 DNA sequence: TGCAGTGCTAGAGACTCCTACGAGCAGTACTTC.

As to this clone: Additional DNA sequences in this sample encode the identical CDR3. The V and J genes are TRBV28 and TRBJ1-4; no clear D. The V end was cut by 3 bases, the J end by 2 bases, with 10 bases between. This CDR3 has 15 amino acids. Germline CDR1 and CDR2: MDHEN and SYDVKM. The CDR3 nucleotides are TGTGCCAGCAGTTTGGGAGGATGGACTAATGAAAAACTGTTTTTT. Protein: CASSLGGWTNEKLFF. The whole variable domain, filled in from reference TRBV28 and TRBJ1-4, reads DVKVTQSSRYLVKRTGEKVFLECVQDMDHENMFWYRQDPGLGLRLIYFSYDVKMKEKGDIPEGYSVSREKKERFSLILESASTNQTSMYLCASSLGGWTNEKLFFGSGTQLSVL.

V usage is TRBV5-6 and J usage is TRBJ1-2; maybe TRBD1 (6 bases). The CDR3 loop spans 14 amino acids. Trimming shortened V by 2 bases and J by 4 bases, and 12 bases separated the two germline ends. Germline V gene sequence: CDR1 SGHDT, CDR2 YYEEEE. CDR3 DNA sequence: TGTGCCAGCAGCTTCTCACAGGGAGCCTATGGCTACACCTTC. It is translated as CASSFSQGAYGYTF.

CDR3 residues: CASSDTREVNNEQFF. DNA for the CDR3: TGTGCCAGCAGTGATACGCGGGAGGTCAACAATGAGCAGTTCTTC. This rearrangement joins TRBV25-1 to TRBJ2-1, with 8 bases matching TRBD2. CDR1 is MGHDK, CDR2 SYGVNS, per germline. Trimming removed 3 bases from V and 5 bases from J; junction bases left unmatched: 6. The CDR3 is 15 amino acids.

This chain joins TRBV9 and TRBJ1-1; D is uncertain. The CDR3 spans 17 residues. Germline V gives CDR1 SGDLS, CDR2 YYNGEE. V dropped 0 bases and J dropped 0 bases, with 15 bases sitting between them. This CDR3 is CASSVEETPAMNTEAFF. The CDR3 DNA is TGTGCCAGCAGCGTAGAGGAGACACCGGCCATGAACACTGAAGCTTTCTTT.

The chain employs TRBV7-9 and TRBJ1-1; no clear D gene. The CDR3 sequence is 15 residues long. Germline lookup yields CDR1 SEHNR and CDR2 FQNEAQ (reference sequence). Trimming cost V 1 base and J 7 bases, with 16 bases left between them. The CDR3 DNA follows: TGTGCCAGCAGCTTAGGGAACGGTCCACCTAGTGAAGCTTTCTTT. It yields the protein CASSLGNGPPSEAFF.

The chain joins TRBV14 to TRBJ2-1; perhaps TRBD2 as D (5 bases). The germline CDR1 and CDR2 sequences are SGHDN and FVKESK. CDR3 size: 19 residues. Trimming stripped 0 bases from V and 7 bases from J, with 25 bases between. CDR3 in amino acids: CASSQDFLGGLGYMNEQFF. Here the CDR3 DNA reads TGTGCCAGCAGCCAAGATTTCCTGGGCGGGTTGGGGTATATGAATGAGCAGTTCTTC.